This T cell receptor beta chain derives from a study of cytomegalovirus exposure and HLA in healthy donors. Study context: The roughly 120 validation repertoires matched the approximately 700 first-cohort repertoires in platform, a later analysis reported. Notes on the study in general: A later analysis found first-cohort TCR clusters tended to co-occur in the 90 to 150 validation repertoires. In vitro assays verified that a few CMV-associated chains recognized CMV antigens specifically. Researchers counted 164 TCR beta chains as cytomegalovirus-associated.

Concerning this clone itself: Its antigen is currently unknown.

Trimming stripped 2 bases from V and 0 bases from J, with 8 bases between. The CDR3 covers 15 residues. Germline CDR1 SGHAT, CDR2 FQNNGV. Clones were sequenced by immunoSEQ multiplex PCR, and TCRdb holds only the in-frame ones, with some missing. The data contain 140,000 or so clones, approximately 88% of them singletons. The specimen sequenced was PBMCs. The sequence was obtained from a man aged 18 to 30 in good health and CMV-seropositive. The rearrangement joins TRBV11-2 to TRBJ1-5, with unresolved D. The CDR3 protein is CASSLMSGSNQPQHF. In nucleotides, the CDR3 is TGTGCCAGCAGCTTAATGAGTGGTAGCAATCAGCCCCAGCATTTT.